This TCR beta chain comes out of a study of cytomegalovirus exposure and HLA in healthy donors. Concerning this clone: What it binds is unknown.

Vbeta (60) and Jbeta (13) primers were used in the PCR. Per the authors' pipeline: Some 11 million of the approximately 80 million unique TCR beta chains counted in a later analysis were shared. The assay was immunoSEQ multiplex PCR, and TCRdb's table has in-frame clones only and misses some. V, J and clone size are taken as reported in that table, and D and trimming were inferred from the DNA itself. Found here are about 250,000 clones, under 80% of them singletons; the top ten hold under 3%. The trim removed 7 bases at V and 9 bases at J, leaving 12 bases unmatched. CDR3 size: 15 residues. The germline V gene has CDR1 MGHDK and CDR2 SYGVNS. Whole-study results and caveats: Some public TCRs appeared in many individuals, while most sequences were rare. In a later analysis, CMV-associated beta chains were mostly HLA-associated, it appeared.

The J gene is TRBJ1-6, the V gene TRBV25-1; 7 bases fit TRBD1. This TCR derives from a female donor in good health and CMV-seronegative. The sample was PBMCs. CDR3 protein: CASTQGQGDISPLHF. CDR3 DNA sequence: TGTGCCAGCACCCAGGGGCAGGGGGATATTTCACCCCTCCACTTT.